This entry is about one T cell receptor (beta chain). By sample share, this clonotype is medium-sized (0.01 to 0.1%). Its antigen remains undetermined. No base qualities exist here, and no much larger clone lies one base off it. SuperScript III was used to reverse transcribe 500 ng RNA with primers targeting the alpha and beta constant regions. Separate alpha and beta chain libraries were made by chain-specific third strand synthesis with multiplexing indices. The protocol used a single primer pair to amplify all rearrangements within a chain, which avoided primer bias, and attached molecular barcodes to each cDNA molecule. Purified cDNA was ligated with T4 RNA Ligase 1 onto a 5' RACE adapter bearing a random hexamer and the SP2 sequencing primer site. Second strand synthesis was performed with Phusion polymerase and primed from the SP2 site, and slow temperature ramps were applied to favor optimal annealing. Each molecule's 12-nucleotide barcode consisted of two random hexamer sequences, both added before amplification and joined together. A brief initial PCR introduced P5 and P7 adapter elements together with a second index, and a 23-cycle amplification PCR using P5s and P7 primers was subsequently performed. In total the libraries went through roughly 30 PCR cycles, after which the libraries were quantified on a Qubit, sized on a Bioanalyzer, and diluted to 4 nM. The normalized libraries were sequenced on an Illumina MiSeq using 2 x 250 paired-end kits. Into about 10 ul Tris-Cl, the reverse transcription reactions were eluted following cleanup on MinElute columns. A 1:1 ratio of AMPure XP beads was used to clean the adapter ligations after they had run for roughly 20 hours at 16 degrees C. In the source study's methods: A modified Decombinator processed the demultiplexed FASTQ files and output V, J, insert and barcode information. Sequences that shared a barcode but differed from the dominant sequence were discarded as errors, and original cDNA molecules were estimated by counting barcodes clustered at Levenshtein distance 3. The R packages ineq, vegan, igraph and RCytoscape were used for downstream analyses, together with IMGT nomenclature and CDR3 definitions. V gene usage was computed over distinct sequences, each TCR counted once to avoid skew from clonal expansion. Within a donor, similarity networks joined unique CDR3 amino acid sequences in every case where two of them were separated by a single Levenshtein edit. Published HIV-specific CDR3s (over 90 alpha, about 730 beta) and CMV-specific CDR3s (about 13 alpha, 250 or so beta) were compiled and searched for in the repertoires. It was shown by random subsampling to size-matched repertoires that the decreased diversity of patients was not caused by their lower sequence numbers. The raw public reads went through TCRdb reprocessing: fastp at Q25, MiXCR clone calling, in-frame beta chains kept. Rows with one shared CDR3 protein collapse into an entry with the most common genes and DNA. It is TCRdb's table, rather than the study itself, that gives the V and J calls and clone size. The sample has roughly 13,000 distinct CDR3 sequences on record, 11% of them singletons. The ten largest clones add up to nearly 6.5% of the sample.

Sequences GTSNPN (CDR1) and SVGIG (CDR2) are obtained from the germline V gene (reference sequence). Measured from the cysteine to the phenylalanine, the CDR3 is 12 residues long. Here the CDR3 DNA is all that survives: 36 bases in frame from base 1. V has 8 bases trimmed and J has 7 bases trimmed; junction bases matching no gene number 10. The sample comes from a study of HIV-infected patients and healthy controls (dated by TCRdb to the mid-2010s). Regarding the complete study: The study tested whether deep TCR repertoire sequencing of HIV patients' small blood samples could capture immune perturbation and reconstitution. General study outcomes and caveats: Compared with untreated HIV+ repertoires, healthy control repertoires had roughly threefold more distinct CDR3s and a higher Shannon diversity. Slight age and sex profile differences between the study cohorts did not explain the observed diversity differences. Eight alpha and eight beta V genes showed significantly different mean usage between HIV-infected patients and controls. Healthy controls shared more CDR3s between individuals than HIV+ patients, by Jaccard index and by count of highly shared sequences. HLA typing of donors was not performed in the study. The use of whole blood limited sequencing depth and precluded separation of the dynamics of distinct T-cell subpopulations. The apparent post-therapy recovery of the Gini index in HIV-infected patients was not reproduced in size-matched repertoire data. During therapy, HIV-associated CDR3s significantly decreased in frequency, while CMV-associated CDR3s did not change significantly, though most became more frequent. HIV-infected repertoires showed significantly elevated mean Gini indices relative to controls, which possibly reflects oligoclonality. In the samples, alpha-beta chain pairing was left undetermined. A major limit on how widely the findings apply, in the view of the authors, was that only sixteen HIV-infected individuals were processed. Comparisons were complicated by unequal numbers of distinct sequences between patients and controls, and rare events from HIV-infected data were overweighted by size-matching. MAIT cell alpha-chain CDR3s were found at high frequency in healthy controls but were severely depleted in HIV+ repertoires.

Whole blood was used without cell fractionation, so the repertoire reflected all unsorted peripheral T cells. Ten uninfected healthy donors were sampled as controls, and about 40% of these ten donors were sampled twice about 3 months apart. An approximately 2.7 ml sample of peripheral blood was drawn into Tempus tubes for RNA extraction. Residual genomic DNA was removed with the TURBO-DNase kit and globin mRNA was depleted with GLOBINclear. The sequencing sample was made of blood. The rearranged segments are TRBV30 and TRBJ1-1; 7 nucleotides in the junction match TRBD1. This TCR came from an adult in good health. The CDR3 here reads CARGDSRDEAFF. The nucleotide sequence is TGTGCCCGGGGGGACAGTCGGGATGAAGCTTTCTTT.